What follows are 5 T cell receptor beta chains derived from one specimen sequenced in a study of molecular identifiers for immune sequencing clone quantification. TCRdb passed the PCR reads through MiXCR, listing each CDR3 protein once. The sample records some 580,000 distinct CDR3 sequences, over 25% being singletons. Sequencing was carried out using naive CD8+ T cells from blood, with Jurkat cell RNA spiked in. Subset defined: FACS-sorted CD8+CD4-CCR7+CD45RA+ naive T cells. These receptor sequences come from a human donor in good health. Some libraries in this study had Jurkat cell RNA spiked in.

Comment on this clonotype: A much larger clone differs by one base, so this may be a read error. The conserved closing phenylalanine or tryptophan is absent in this CDR3, likely reflecting a read error. The chain is built from TRBV29-1 and TRBJ1-1; 11 bases line up with TRBD1. V lost 7 bases and J lost 4; bases outside the gene matches: 5. The germline CDR1 and CDR2 sequences are SQVTM and ANQGSEA. CDR3 length equals 13 residues. CDR3 sequence (DNA): TGCAGCGCGGACAGGGGGCTGGGCACTGAAGCTTTCCTT. Amino acids: CSADRGLGTEAFL.

The J gene is TRBJ2-2, the V gene TRBV24-1, with 10 bases matching TRBD2. Trimming took 4 bases from V and 6 from J; bases not matched to a gene: 4. This CDR3 contains 15 residues. From germline, CDR1 is KGHDR and CDR2 SFDVKD. DNA of the CDR3: TGTGCCACCAGTGACTCTAGCGGGAGCTCCGGGGAGCTGTTTTTT. Translation: CATSDSSGSSGELFF.

V and J are TRBV6-5 and TRBJ2-7; D possibly matches TRBD1 or TRBD2 (6 bases each). Trimming cost V 6 bases and J 2 bases, with 14 bases left between them. The CDR3 is 14 residues long. Germline-derived CDR1 and CDR2 are MNHEY and SVGAGI. The CDR3 here is CASRIGGTTYEQYF. CDR3 nucleotides: TGTGCCAGCAGAATAGGCGGGACAACCTACGAGCAGTACTTC.

The J gene is TRBJ2-6, the V gene TRBV7-9; 8 nucleotides line up with TRBD2. J lost 0 bases, V lost 0 bases, and 7 bases had no gene match. Per germline, CDR1 SEHNR and CDR2 FQNEAQ (reference sequence). CDR3 length: 19 amino acids. CDR3 loop: CASSLAEAGAYSGANVLTF. In DNA form, the CDR3 reads TGTGCCAGCAGCTTAGCGGAAGCGGGAGCCTACTCTGGGGCCAACGTCCTGACTTTC.

Notes on this clonotype: The junction and the germline gene differ at one end; a read error may be behind it. This chain links TRBV19 with TRBJ2-1; tentatively, D is TRBD2 (6 bases). The germline gives CDR1 LNHDA, CDR2 SQIVND (reference sequence). The CDR3 spans 16 residues. Here the CDR3 reads CACSISRGVSSNEQFF. The CDR3 DNA is TGTGCCTGTAGTATATCGCGGGGTGTCTCCAGCAATGAGCAGTTCTTC.